The count of the clone carrying this T cell receptor beta chain is one. As yet, its antigen is unknown. This record comes from a study of CD4 T cells in relation to SARS-CoV-2 and coronaviruses. The CDR3 covers 14 residues. Germline V gives CDR1 KGHSH, CDR2 LQKENI. Trimming removed 1 base at V and 9 bases at J, with 15 bases between. Overall study findings and caveats: Samples before the pandemic and after infection were not matched within any donor.

The protocol was immunoSEQ multiplex PCR, while the TCRdb copy is restricted to in-frame clones and leaves out a portion. The table has roughly 60,000 clones, about 94% seen once. CD4+ T cells from unexposed donors were obtained before the COVID-19 pandemic (2011-2018). Naive and memory CD4+ T cells were separated from cryopreserved PBMCs. The rearrangement joins TRBV18 to TRBJ2-5; possibly TRBD1 for D (6 bases). The TCR comes from a human donor in good health. Sequencing was carried out using naive CD4+ T cells from PBMCs. The subset is: naive CD4+ T cells isolated by negative enrichment. DNA for the CDR3: TGTGCCAGCTCACCACTCCAGGGGCTAGGGGCCCAGTACTTC. It encodes CASSPLQGLGAQYF.